These 18 T cell receptor beta chains share one sample of origin, sequenced in a study of low-dose radiotherapy and immunotherapy resistance in tumors. Time point specified: before trial treatment. Gene-specific TRAV and TRBV primers were used for first-strand cDNA, covering alpha and beta chains. Both a constant-region primer and a V-primer adapter served to amplify TCRs across 15 to 20 PCR cycles. TCRdb fed the reads into MiXCR, producing one record per CDR3 protein. Here the sample spans more than 50,000 distinct CDR3 sequences, 26% being singletons. Sequencing was performed on PBMCs, taken before treatment. The receptors shown here come from a male donor with rectosigmoid adenocarcinoma.

Concerning this clonotype: A far bigger clonotype differs at one base, so this is likely a read error. The CDR3 protein is CASRTGTGAYELYF. Here the CDR3 DNA reads TGTGCCAGCAGGACCGGGACAGGGGCCTACGAGCTGTACTTC. This chain links TRBV6-1 with TRBJ2-7; TRBD1 aligns across 10 bases. The CDR3 length is 14 residues. Looked up from germline, CDR1 is MNHNS and CDR2 is SASEGT.

This clonotype was recorded at least ten times. The chain joins TRBV5-1 to TRBJ2-5; D is unresolved. CDR1 and CDR2 from the germline V gene are SGHRS and YFSETQ. With 6 bases removed from V and 5 bases from J, the gap between germline ends came to 20 bases. CDR3 length: 15 amino acids. Here the CDR3 reads CASNQAPDLGETQYF. The CDR3 DNA reads as TGCGCCAGCAACCAGGCCCCGGATTTAGGGGAGACCCAGTACTTC.

This clonotype appeared many times. The chain links TRBV6-5 to TRBJ2-7; 11 nucleotides line up with TRBD2. With V trimmed by 4 bases and J by 3 bases, 2 bases remained unmatched. This CDR3 has 14 amino acids. The germline gives CDR1 MNHEY, CDR2 SVGAGI. The CDR3 DNA follows: TGTGCCAGCAGTTTCGGGACTAGCGGCTACGAGCAGTACTTC. Its protein product is CASSFGTSGYEQYF.

Many counts were recorded for this clonotype. The rearrangement joins TRBV11-2 to TRBJ2-3; 8 positions agree with TRBD2. CDR1 and CDR2 (germline): SGHAT, FQNNGV. This CDR3 spans 13 amino acids. In DNA, the CDR3 is TGTGCATTCAGCGGGGGCCACGGGAATACGCAGTATTTT. It translates to CAFSGGHGNTQYF.

For this clonotype: A far more abundant clone sits one base away, making this likely a read error. The chain links TRBV28 to TRBJ2-1; no definite D call. CDR1 and CDR2 from the germline V gene are MDHEN and SYDVKM. There are 12 residues in the CDR3. Trimming stripped 6 bases from V and 10 bases from J, with 13 bases between. The CDR3 loop is CASRRSRDEQFF. CDR3 sequence (DNA): TGTGCCAGCAGGCGCAGCCGCGACGAGCAGTTCTTC.

This clonotype was counted many times. V and J are TRBV20-1 and TRBJ2-7; TRBD1 matches at 10 bases. The CDR3 extends over 13 amino acids. The V gene's germline CDR1 is DFQATT and CDR2 SNEGSKA (reference sequence). V lost 4 bases, J lost 5 bases, and 5 bases stayed unmatched. The DNA of the CDR3 is TGCAGTGCTATACGACAGGGGGCGAACGAGCAGTACTTC. The encoded protein is CSAIRQGANEQYF.

This clonotype was seen at least ten times. The V call is TRBV7-9, the J call TRBJ2-1, with no clear D. Trimming cost V 3 bases and J 0 bases, with 12 bases left between them. Germline CDR1 and CDR2: SEHNR and FQNEAQ (reference sequence). The CDR3 totals 16 residues. The CDR3 nucleotides are TGTGCCAGCAGCTTTTCAACCGTTAGCTCCTACAATGAGCAGTTCTTC. This codes for CASSFSTVSSYNEQFF.

The V and J genes are TRBV5-5 and TRBJ2-2; 8 positions agree with TRBD1. The ends lost 0 bases at V and 5 bases at J; junction bases unmatched: 6. CDR1 and CDR2 from the germline V gene are SGHKS and YYEKEE (reference sequence). CDR3 length: 16 amino acids. CDR3: CASSLAGGARTGELFF. CDR3 DNA: TGTGCCAGCAGCTTGGCAGGGGGCGCGAGGACCGGGGAGCTGTTTTTT.

This clonotype appeared many times. The V and J genes are TRBV10-1 and TRBJ2-7, with D unclear. Germline V gene lookup returns CDR1 WNHNN and CDR2 SYGVQD (reference sequence). This CDR3 region has 13 residues. Trimming took off 6 bases at V and 3 bases at J, with 12 bases between the two ends. The DNA for the CDR3 is TGCGCCAGCAGCGCCGTTGGGGTCTACGAGCAGTACTTC. Translation: CASSAVGVYEQYF.

V gene TRBV20-1 combines with J gene TRBJ2-5, with 9 bases fitting TRBD2. Germline CDR1 and CDR2: DFQATT and SNEGSKA (reference sequence). Trimming cost V 1 base and J 7 bases; bases outside gene matches: 13. The CDR3 loop spans 16 amino acids. The CDR3 sequence: CSARGMGLATTLTQYF. The CDR3 coding sequence is TGCAGTGCTAGAGGAATGGGACTAGCAACCACGTTGACCCAGTACTTC.

This clonotype came up many times. The rearrangement joins TRBV27 to TRBJ1-1, with 10 bases matching TRBD1. From germline, CDR1 is MNHEY and CDR2 SMNVEV (reference sequence). The CDR3 totals 14 residues. V lost 6 bases, J lost 4 bases, and 5 bases stayed unmatched. CDR3 DNA sequence: TGTGCCAGCAGGCGGGACAGGGGCGCCACTGAAGCTTTCTTT. This translates into CASRRDRGATEAFF.

This clonotype was recorded at least ten times. The CDR3 here is CASGGSRSSYEQYF. In nucleotides, the CDR3 is TGTGCCAGCGGGGGATCCCGAAGCTCCTACGAGCAGTACTTC. The chain uses TRBV11-2 and TRBJ2-7; either TRBD1 or TRBD2 may supply D (5 bases each). Deletions cut 8 bases from V and 0 bases from J, with 14 bases between. There are 14 residues in the CDR3. Germline V gene lookup returns CDR1 SGHAT and CDR2 FQNNGV.

This clonotype was counted many times. The rearrangement uses TRBV2 and TRBJ2-7; 7 nucleotides align to TRBD1. CDR3 length equals 14 residues. Trimming cost V 10 bases and J 3 bases; bases outside gene matches: 12. CDR1 and CDR2 from the germline V gene are SNHLY and FYNNEI. The CDR3: CAIAGTARGYEQYF. The CDR3 DNA reads as TGTGCCATCGCCGGGACAGCACGGGGCTACGAGCAGTACTTC.

This clonotype came up many times. The genes are TRBV5-4 and TRBJ2-3; D perhaps matches TRBD2 (5 bases). The germline V gene encodes CDR1 SGHNT and CDR2 YYREEE (reference sequence). The ends were cut back, 0 bases at V and 2 bases at J, with 13 bases in the middle. CDR3 length: 16 residues. CDR3 residues: CASSLGLDGITDTQYF. CDR3 bases: TGTGCCAGCAGCTTGGGTTTGGACGGGATCACAGATACGCAGTATTTT.

This clonotype was counted many times. This chain uses TRBV3-1 with TRBJ2-1, with 14 bases matching TRBD2. The CDR3 spans 18 residues. With V trimmed by 4 bases and J by 7 bases, 12 bases remained unmatched. CDR1 and CDR2 from the germline V gene are LGHDT and YNNKEL (reference sequence). The CDR3 spells CASSPDSGLAGVRNEQFF. Written as DNA, the CDR3 is TGTGCCAGCAGCCCCGACTCGGGACTAGCGGGAGTGAGGAATGAGCAGTTCTTC.

This clonotype showed up many times. V usage is TRBV29-1 and J usage is TRBJ2-1, with TRBD2 as a possible D gene (6 bases). The CDR3 covers 12 residues. Germline V gene sequence: CDR1 SQVTM, CDR2 ANQGSEA. The germline V and J ends were trimmed by 8 bases and 2 bases, with 10 bases remaining between them. CDR3 region: CSSSVTYNEQFF. The CDR3, as DNA: TGCAGCTCTAGCGTCACCTACAATGAGCAGTTCTTC.

Many counts were recorded for this clonotype. V is TRBV5-1 and J is TRBJ2-7; perhaps TRBD2 as D (6 bases). V was clipped by 0 bases and J by 2 bases, with 12 bases between them. The CDR3 contains 15 residues. Germline V gene sequence: CDR1 SGHRS, CDR2 YFSETQ. CDR3 DNA: TGCGCCAGCAGCTTGGACGGGAGTCGAACCTACGAGCAGTACTTC. The encoded protein is CASSLDGSRTYEQYF.

This clonotype was observed a handful of times. The V gene is TRBV11-2, the J gene TRBJ2-1; perhaps TRBD2 as D (6 bases). Germline CDR1 SGHAT, CDR2 FQNNGV. This CDR3 contains 14 residues. Between the trimmed V and J ends, which lost 3 bases and 4 bases, there was a span of 10 bases. The DNA for the CDR3 is TGTGCCAGCAGCTTTTACGGGGGATACAATGAGCAGTTCTTC. This sequence encodes CASSFYGGYNEQFF.